Listed below are T cell receptor beta chains from one sample, sequenced in a study of cytomegalovirus exposure and HLA in healthy donors. Sequencing used immunoSEQ multiplex PCR; TCRdb keeps in-frame clones, though not all of them. The sample contains 81,000 or so clones, 70% to 75% of which appear only once. The sequencing input was PBMCs. Every receptor here comes from a man aged 55-75 years in good health and CMV-seronegative. Both conserved end residues are part of each CDR3. D genes are given only for firm matches. A row's size may be missing; if present it is once, few, many or a size class.

>TRBV7-9|TRBJ1-4|NA|NA
TGTTCCAGCGTTTCAGGCGGCGGGCTAGATAATGAAAAACTGTTTTTT
CSSVSGGGLDNEKLFF
>TRBV5-6|TRBJ1-3|NA|NA
TGTGCCAGCAGCGCAGACCCTCAGGTATCTGGAAACACCATATATTTT
CASSADPQVSGNTIYF
>TRBV30|TRBJ2-3|TRBD2|NA
TGTGCCTGGAAGGGTATAGCGGGGGGGCCGCAGGGCACAGATACGCAGTATTTT
CAWKGIAGGPQGTDTQYF
>TRBV6-1|TRBJ2-7|NA|few
TGTGCCAGCAGTGAATCGGGGAAGCAGTACTTC
CASSESGKQYF
>TRBV12-5|TRBJ2-5|TRBD2|once
TGTGCTAGTGGTTTTACGGCGGGGGGAGGAGAGACCCAGTACTTC
CASGFTAGGGETQYF
>TRBV9|TRBJ2-3|TRBD2|NA
TGTGCCAGCAGCGCTAGCGGGGGGGTAACAGATACGCAGTATTTT
CASSASGGVTDTQYF
>TRBV27|TRBJ2-7|TRBD2|NA
TGTGCCAGCAGAAAAACTAGCGGGGGGGGTTACGAGCAGTACTTC
CASRKTSGGGYEQYF
>TRBV5-1|TRBJ2-3|TRBD2|once
TGCGCCAGCAGCCCGGGGGGACTAGCGGGGGGGCCGGCAGATACGCAGTATTTT
CASSPGGLAGGPADTQYF
>TRBV7-6|TRBJ1-1|TRBD1|NA
TGTGCCAGCAGCCTAGACCAGCAGGGGGCAGGGAACACTGAAGCTTTCTTT
CASSLDQQGAGNTEAFF
>TRBV19|TRBJ1-5|TRBD1|NA
TGTGCCAGTAGTTGGACAGGGGGCACCAATCAGCCCCAGCATTTT
CASSWTGGTNQPQHF
>TRBV15|TRBJ2-1|TRBD2|few
TGTGCCACCAGCAGAGATCCCCCCGGGGGGGCCTGGAATGAGCAGTTCTTC
CATSRDPPGGAWNEQFF
>TRBV6-6|TRBJ1-6|NA|NA
TGTGCCAGCACCGAGGGGAGGCTCGATCATTCACCCCTCCACTTT
CASTEGRLDHSPLHF
>TRBV19|TRBJ1-5|TRBD1|NA
TGTGCCAGTAGTACGACAGGGGGCGCCGGTCAGCCCCAGCATTTT
CASSTTGGAGQPQHF
>TRBV5-1|TRBJ1-2|TRBD1|NA
TGCGCCAGCAGCTCCCGACAGGGCTCCCTCGATGGCTACACCTTC
CASSSRQGSLDGYTF
>TRBV5-1|TRBJ1-2|TRBD1|NA
TGCGCCAGCAGCTTGGAAGGGGGCGCAGACTATGGCTACACCTTC
CASSLEGGADYGYTF
>TRBV9|TRBJ1-3|TRBD1|few
TGTGCCAGCAGCGGGACAGGGGGCTCACGCGGGGCTGGAAACACCATATATTTT
CASSGTGGSRGAGNTIYF
>TRBV30|TRBJ1-5|TRBD1|once
TGTGCCTGGAGCGGTGACAGGGGCTTAAATCAGCCCCAGCATTTT
CAWSGDRGLNQPQHF
>TRBV7-3|TRBJ2-2|NA|NA
TGTGCCAGCAGCTTAAATAAAGGGAGTACGGCCGGGGAGCTGTTTTTT
CASSLNKGSTAGELFF
>TRBV7-2|TRBJ1-1|NA|NA
TGTGCCAGCAGCTTAGCCCCTGCATCTAGGGCTTTCTTT
CASSLAPASRAFF
>TRBV6-5|TRBJ1-1|NA|once
TGTGCCAGCAGTTACCGGGGAGGGGGCACTGAAGCTTTCTTT
CASSYRGGGTEAFF
>TRBV7-8|TRBJ2-7|TRBD1|once
TGTGCCAGCAGCCAAACCGGGACAGCGTCCTACGAGCAGTACTTC
CASSQTGTASYEQYF
>TRBV2|TRBJ1-5|NA|NA
TGTGCCAGCACCCGGGGGGTGGAGGGGGATCAGCCCCAGCATTTT
CASTRGVEGDQPQHF
>TRBV2|TRBJ2-7|NA|NA
TGTGCCAGCAGCCCGCACCTCTACGAGCAGTACTTC
CASSPHLYEQYF
>TRBV6-1|TRBJ1-1|NA|NA
TGTGCCAGCAGTACAAGGCGGGGGAACACTGAAGCTTTCTTT
CASSTRRGNTEAFF
>TRBV9|TRBJ2-2|TRBD1|NA
TGTGCCAGCAGCAAGACCGGGACAGTAAACACCGGGGAGCTGTTTTTT
CASSKTGTVNTGELFF
>TRBV7-3|TRBJ2-1|TRBD2|NA
TGTGCCAGCAGCTCCCTTTCTAGCGGGGGGCAGTTCTTC
CASSSLSSGGQFF
>TRBV19|TRBJ2-3|TRBD2|NA
TGTGCCAGTAGCCTCCCGGGACTAGCACCGGATACGCAGTATTTT
CASSLPGLAPDTQYF
>TRBV5-8|TRBJ1-5|TRBD1|medium-sized
TGTGCCAGCAGCTTGGGACAGGGAGGACAGCCCCAGCATTTT
CASSLGQGGQPQHF
>TRBV7-8|TRBJ2-1|NA|NA
TGTGCCAGCAGCCTGGGGACATACGAGCAGTTCTTC
CASSLGTYEQFF
>TRBV30|TRBJ1-2|NA|once
TGTGCCTGGAGTCGATTCCAAGACTCAAGAGATGGCTACACCTTC
CAWSRFQDSRDGYTF
>TRBV11-2|TRBJ1-5|NA|NA
TGTGCCAGCAGCTTAGATAGCGGGGGGCGCGGGCAGCCCCAGCATTTT
CASSLDSGGRGQPQHF
>TRBV30|TRBJ1-6|NA|NA
TGTGCCTGGAGTGTCCAGGGGAATTCACCCCTCCACTTT
CAWSVQGNSPLHF
>TRBV6-5|TRBJ1-6|NA|few
TGTGCCAGCAGTAACCCCAGGGGTAGGGGTTCACCCCTCCACTTT
CASSNPRGRGSPLHF
>TRBV7-6|TRBJ2-1|NA|NA
TGTGCCAGCAGCTTACCGGGGTGGTCCTACAATGAGCAGTTCTTC
CASSLPGWSYNEQFF
>TRBV4-1|TRBJ2-7|TRBD2|few
TGCGCCAGCAGCCAGAACCCCGTGGAGCGGGGGGACGAGCAGTACTTC
CASSQNPVERGDEQYF
>TRBV9|TRBJ2-1|NA|NA
TGTGCCAGCAGCCCCACTCACAATGAGCAGTTCTTC
CASSPTHNEQFF
>TRBV18|TRBJ1-5|NA|NA
TGTGCCAGCTCACAGCGGTGGGAGCCCAATCAGCCCCAGCATTTT
CASSQRWEPNQPQHF
>TRBV10-3|TRBJ2-1|NA|NA
TGTGCCATCGGGGGACTCGCAGGAGATGAGCAGTTCTTC
CAIGGLAGDEQFF
>TRBV27|TRBJ2-3|TRBD2|NA
TGTGCCAGCAGTCCTAGCGGGGGGGCCACAGATACGCAGTATTTT
CASSPSGGATDTQYF
>TRBV6-4|TRBJ2-2|NA|NA
TGTGCCAGCAGTGAATCTAGGGGCGACACCGGGGAGCTGTTTTTT
CASSESRGDTGELFF
>TRBV10-2|TRBJ1-2|NA|once
TGCGCCAGCAGGGGGAGTGGCTACACCTTC
CASRGSGYTF
>TRBV19|TRBJ2-1|TRBD2|NA
TGTGCCAGTATGCGGGGGGGCACGAATGAGCAGTTCTTC
CASMRGGTNEQFF
>TRBV5-1|TRBJ1-3|TRBD1|NA
TGCGCCAGCAGCTACGACAACACAGGGGGTCATGGAAACACCATATATTTT
CASSYDNTGGHGNTIYF
>TRBV9|TRBJ2-1|NA|NA
TGTGCCAGCAGCCCGTGGACGGAGAGGGACAATGAGCAGTTCTTC
CASSPWTERDNEQFF
>TRBV9|TRBJ2-5|NA|NA
TGTGCCAGCAGCGTAGGCTCTGGGCGGGCCGTAGAGACCCAGTACTTC
CASSVGSGRAVETQYF
>TRBV5-1|TRBJ2-3|TRBD2|NA
TGCGCCAGCAGCATTTCTAGCGGGGGGTTAGATACGCAGTATTTT
CASSISSGGLDTQYF
>TRBV7-9|TRBJ2-1|NA|NA
TGTGCCAGCAGCTCCGAGGGTTTGGTGAATGAGCAGTTCTTC
CASSSEGLVNEQFF
>TRBV11-1|TRBJ2-7|NA|NA
TGTGCCAGCAGCATAGACCCAGGCCGGGGACAGTACTTC
CASSIDPGRGQYF
>TRBV29-1|TRBJ2-5|TRBD1|NA
TGCAGCATCGGGACAGGGGTAATTGAGACCCAGTACTTC
CSIGTGVIETQYF
>TRBV15|TRBJ2-7|TRBD2|NA
TGTGCCACCAGCAGAGTCCGGGAGGCGCGATCCTACGAGCAGTACTTC
CATSRVREARSYEQYF
>TRBV6-1|TRBJ2-1|NA|NA
TGTGCCAGCAGCAAAGGACGGAACGAGCGGGATGAGCAGTTCTTC
CASSKGRNERDEQFF
>TRBV5-1|TRBJ2-3|NA|once
TGCGCCAGCTCCTGGACTCCGGGAGATACGCAGTATTTT
CASSWTPGDTQYF
>TRBV27|TRBJ2-2|TRBD1|NA
TGTGCCAGCAGTTTATTTCGGACAGGGACCGGGGAGCTGTTTTTT
CASSLFRTGTGELFF
>TRBV7-6|TRBJ1-6|NA|NA
TGTGCCAGCAGCCTTAGTCGAGATTCACCCCTCCACTTT
CASSLSRDSPLHF
>TRBV10-2|TRBJ2-7|TRBD1|NA
TGCGCCAGCCGGTGGCCTGACAGGGATTCCGAGCAGTACTTC
CASRWPDRDSEQYF
>TRBV9|TRBJ1-2|NA|NA
TGTGCCAGCACTGGGCGCTACTATGGCTACACCTTC
CASTGRYYGYTF
>TRBV25-1|TRBJ1-1|NA|NA
TGTGCCAGCGTAGGAGGACCTGCGAACACTGAAGCTTTCTTT
CASVGGPANTEAFF